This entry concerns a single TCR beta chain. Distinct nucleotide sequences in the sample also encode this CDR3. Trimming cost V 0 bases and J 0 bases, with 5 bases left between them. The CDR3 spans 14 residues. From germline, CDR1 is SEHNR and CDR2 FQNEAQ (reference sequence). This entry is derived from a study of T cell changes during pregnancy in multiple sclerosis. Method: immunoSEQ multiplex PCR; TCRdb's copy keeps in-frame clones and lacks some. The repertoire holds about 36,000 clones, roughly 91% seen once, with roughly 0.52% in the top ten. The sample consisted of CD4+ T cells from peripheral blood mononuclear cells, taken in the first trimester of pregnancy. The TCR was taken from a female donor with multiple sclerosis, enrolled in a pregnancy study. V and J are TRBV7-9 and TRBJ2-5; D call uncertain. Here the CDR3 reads CASSLAEYQETQYF. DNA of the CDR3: TGTGCCAGCAGCTTAGCAGAGTACCAAGAGACCCAGTACTTC.